This T cell receptor beta chain was retrieved from a study of PD-L1 blockade in urothelial cancer (TCRdb year 2017). A note on the overall study: Every patient began therapy in the mid-2010s and was given atezolizumab 1,200 mg intravenously every 3 weeks. About 90% of the 29 patients were identified as males with urothelial cancer of bladder origin, and a prior smoking history was reported by 18 of 29 patients. An ECOG performance status of 0 or 1 was recorded for the patients, and 0 to 3 prior chemotherapy regimens had been received by the patients. Blood samples were analyzed at 3 weeks after treatment start (second dose) and at 6 weeks after treatment start. Blood samples yielded a median of about 150,000 T cells and roughly 80,000 unique TCRs, with median clonality approximately 0.08. The study was an exploratory multi-omic analysis of somatic, immune and clinical correlates of response to PD-L1 blockade with atezolizumab in urothelial cancer. Pretreatment tumor samples and matched peripheral blood, collected serially before and after atezolizumab treatment, underwent TCR sequencing. Progression-free survival longer than 6 months counted as durable clinical benefit, and TCR features were additionally tested against both progression-free and overall survival. Whole exome sequencing and RNA sequencing of pretreatment tumors were performed alongside TCR sequencing in the same patients. Durable clinical benefit was achieved by nine patients but not by the remaining 20. Some 29 patients had pretreatment blood TCR-seq, roughly 24 had at least one posttreatment blood collection, and roughly 24 had tumor TCR-seq. What the study reported, not specific to this receptor: A pretreatment peripheral blood TCR clonality below the median was linked to improved progression-free and overall survival. Among patients with durable benefit, tumor-associated TCR clones showed greater expansion in peripheral blood 3 weeks after treatment started (n of about 20, p = 0.022). Because the sample size was small (n ≈ 30) and many exploratory analyses were performed, the results are intended to be hypothesis-generating.

The CDR3, from cysteine to phenylalanine, totals 16 residues. CDR3 DNA is the only sequence kept; it has 48 bases, read in frame from the first base. CDR1 SGHTA and CDR2 FQGTGA are derived from the germline V gene. V has 1 base trimmed and J has 3 bases trimmed; junction bases matching no gene number 6. Interpreted using the paper, the time point label stands for: peripheral blood 6 weeks after treatment start. The cohort included roughly 30 patients with locally advanced or metastatic urothelial carcinoma who were treated at Memorial Sloan Kettering on a trial protocol. Peripheral blood mononuclear cells were collected pretreatment and during treatment, with between 1 and 8 total time points obtained per patient. The Qiagen DNeasy Blood extraction kit was used to purify genomic DNA from total PBMCs and tumor samples. Collected pretreatment and during treatment, PBMCs were isolated and stored as previously described.

Synthetic TCR analog templates were spiked into each PCR so that absolute template abundance could be estimated from read counts. The immunoSEQ assay used bias-controlled V and J gene primers to amplify TCRbeta CDR3 regions from genomic DNA. Sequencing of rearranged TCRbeta segments was done at approximately 20X coverage. In the source study's methods: Sequencing errors were corrected by clustering and CDR3s were annotated against IMGT to assign V, D and J genes. Out-of-frame and stop-codon sequences were excluded, and only productive TCRbeta rearrangements were used in downstream analyses. Clonality was computed as one minus Shannon entropy normalized by the log of the number of unique productive sequences. Clones differing between time points or between blood and tumor were identified by Fisher's exact test with Benjamini-Hochberg correction at adjusted p below 0.01. TCRdb carries this immuneACCESS record with in-frame sequences only. Its versions omit some clonotypes, under half of them owing to an unresolved V gene in the studies checked, with the rest unexplained. V and J calls and clone size are as listed in that table; D and trimming were resolved from the DNA. The sample table contains tens of thousands of clones; only one count was recorded for approximately 89% of them. The ten biggest clones cover around 0.94% of the sample.

As to this clone: Its cognate antigen has yet to be identified. No quality values exist for individual bases; no much larger clone is one base distant.

The chain links TRBV7-3 with TRBJ2-5, with 9 bases in between that match TRBD2. The TCR sequence derives from a woman over 75 with urothelial cancer. This material consisted of PBMCs, taken around atezolizumab (anti-PD-L1) treatment. DNA sequence: TGTGCCAGCAGCTTAATGGCTAGCGGGGCTGAAGAGACCCAGTACTTC. Its translation is CASSLMASGAEETQYF.